This T cell receptor beta chain comes out of a study of T cell responses to AZD1222 COVID-19 vaccine. With respect to this clone: The antigen remains unidentified.

The CDR3 loop spans 16 amino acids. Germline V gene lookup returns CDR1 MDHEN and CDR2 SYDVKM. J lost 3 bases, V lost 4 bases, and 11 bases had no gene match. Libraries were prepared by immunoSEQ multiplex PCR; TCRdb keeps only in-frame clonotypes and omits some of them. The sample holds roughly 100,000 clones, around 87% seen once. Points from the study as a whole: Increases in Spike-specific TCR breadth and depth were seen after two AZD1222 doses.

This chain uses TRBV28 with TRBJ1-1; 7 positions agree with TRBD1. This specimen consisted of peripheral blood, obtained on day 0 of AZD1222 vaccination. This TCR derives from an adult in good health. The CDR3 DNA is TGTGCCAGCAGTTCGCTGAGGGGGCGGCGGGACACTGAAGCTTTCTTT. Residues: CASSSLRGRRDTEAFF.